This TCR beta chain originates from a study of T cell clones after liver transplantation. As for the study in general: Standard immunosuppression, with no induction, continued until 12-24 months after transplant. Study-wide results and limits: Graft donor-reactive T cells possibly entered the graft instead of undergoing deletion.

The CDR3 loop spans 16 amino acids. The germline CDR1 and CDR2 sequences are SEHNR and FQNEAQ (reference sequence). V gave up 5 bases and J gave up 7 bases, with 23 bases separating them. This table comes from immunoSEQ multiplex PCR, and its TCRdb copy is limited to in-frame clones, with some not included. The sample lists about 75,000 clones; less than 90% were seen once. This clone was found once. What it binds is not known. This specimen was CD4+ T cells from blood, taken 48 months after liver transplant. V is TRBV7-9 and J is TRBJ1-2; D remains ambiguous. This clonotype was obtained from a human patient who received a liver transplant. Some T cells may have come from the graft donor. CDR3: CASSPRSMIRESGYTF. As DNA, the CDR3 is TGTGCCAGCAGCCCCCGGAGTATGATAAGGGAGAGTGGCTACACCTTC.